This is a list of T cell receptor beta chains from one sample in a study of PD-L1 blockade in urothelial cancer. TCRdb's copy holds only in-frame clones and misses some; the assay was immunoSEQ multiplex PCR. The sample records under 35,000 clones, over 70% being singletons. The material sequenced was PBMCs, taken around atezolizumab (anti-PD-L1) treatment. The origin of the receptors is a man aged 50 to 59 with urothelial cancer. CDR3s include the opening cysteine and the closing phenylalanine or tryptophan. Each record gives: CDR3 length, clone size, D gene, V gene, J gene, CDR3 protein, CDR3 DNA. A D gene is named only where the DNA matches it firmly. Expanded clones get a size class; other rows say once, few or many, or leave the size out.

CDR3 length: 15; clone size: -; D gene: -; V gene: TRBV9; J gene: TRBJ2-7; CDR3 protein: CASSLGGTENYEQYF; CDR3 DNA: TGTGCCAGCAGCTTGGGCGGGACAGAAAACTACGAGCAGTACTTC
CDR3 length: 15; clone size: -; D gene: TRBD2; V gene: TRBV9; J gene: TRBJ2-7; CDR3 protein: CASSVALAGRDEQYF; CDR3 DNA: TGTGCCAGCAGCGTAGCTTTGGCAGGGAGGGACGAGCAGTACTTC
CDR3 length: 13; clone size: once; D gene: -; V gene: TRBV25-1; J gene: TRBJ1-1; CDR3 protein: CASRSGTTTEAFF; CDR3 DNA: TGTGCCAGCAGATCAGGGACAACTACTGAAGCTTTCTTT
CDR3 length: 18; clone size: -; D gene: -; V gene: TRBV7-8; J gene: TRBJ2-7; CDR3 protein: CASRLGGGAGTSSYEQYF; CDR3 DNA: TGTGCCAGCAGATTAGGAGGGGGGGCGGGTACGAGCTCCTACGAGCAGTACTTC
CDR3 length: 12; clone size: -; D gene: -; V gene: TRBV9; J gene: TRBJ2-1; CDR3 protein: CASSAQGPEQFF; CDR3 DNA: TGTGCCAGCAGCGCCCAGGGCCCTGAGCAGTTCTTC
CDR3 length: 14; clone size: -; D gene: -; V gene: TRBV9; J gene: TRBJ2-1; CDR3 protein: CASSVGGSYNEQFF; CDR3 DNA: TGTGCCAGCAGCGTGGGGGGCTCCTACAATGAGCAGTTCTTC
CDR3 length: 14; clone size: few; D gene: -; V gene: TRBV7-2; J gene: TRBJ2-7; CDR3 protein: CASSLQGSSYEQYF; CDR3 DNA: TGTGCCAGCAGCTTACAGGGTTCATCCTACGAGCAGTACTTC
CDR3 length: 14; clone size: -; D gene: -; V gene: TRBV30; J gene: TRBJ1-6; CDR3 protein: CAWSVREGDSPLHF; CDR3 DNA: TGTGCCTGGAGTGTACGGGAGGGGGATTCACCCCTCCACTTT
CDR3 length: 14; clone size: -; D gene: TRBD1; V gene: TRBV7-9; J gene: TRBJ1-5; CDR3 protein: CASSLGTGHQPQHF; CDR3 DNA: TGTGCCAGCAGCCTTGGGACAGGGCATCAGCCCCAGCATTTT
CDR3 length: 16; clone size: once; D gene: -; V gene: TRBV19; J gene: TRBJ1-5; CDR3 protein: CASSIQGQGRNQPQHF; CDR3 DNA: TGTGCCAGTAGTATTCAGGGCCAGGGTCGTAATCAGCCCCAGCATTTT
CDR3 length: 14; clone size: -; D gene: -; V gene: TRBV12-2; J gene: TRBJ1-2; CDR3 protein: CASRPPGDRGGYTF; CDR3 DNA: TGTGCAAGTCGCCCCCCCGGGGACAGAGGTGGCTACACCTTC
CDR3 length: 14; clone size: -; D gene: -; V gene: TRBV21-1; J gene: TRBJ1-2; CDR3 protein: CASSKEGSAYGYTF; CDR3 DNA: TGTGCCAGCAGCAAAGAGGGGTCGGCGTATGGCTACACCTTC
CDR3 length: 15; clone size: once; D gene: -; V gene: TRBV30; J gene: TRBJ1-2; CDR3 protein: CAWSVHSGRGYGYTF; CDR3 DNA: TGTGCCTGGAGTGTACACTCCGGCAGGGGTTATGGCTACACCTTC
CDR3 length: 14; clone size: few; D gene: -; V gene: TRBV30; J gene: TRBJ1-1; CDR3 protein: CAGTRQGLNTEAFF; CDR3 DNA: TGTGCCGGGACACGGCAGGGGCTGAACACTGAAGCTTTCTTT
CDR3 length: 13; clone size: -; D gene: TRBD1; V gene: TRBV19; J gene: TRBJ1-2; CDR3 protein: CASSMGTGNGYTF; CDR3 DNA: TGTGCCAGTAGTATGGGGACAGGGAATGGCTACACCTTC
CDR3 length: 15; clone size: -; D gene: TRBD1; V gene: TRBV19; J gene: TRBJ1-2; CDR3 protein: CASSSRDRAANGYTF; CDR3 DNA: TGTGCCAGTAGTTCCCGGGACAGGGCTGCGAATGGCTACACCTTC
CDR3 length: 14; clone size: -; D gene: -; V gene: TRBV25-1; J gene: TRBJ2-5; CDR3 protein: CASRPREGGETQYF; CDR3 DNA: TGTGCCAGCAGGCCAAGAGAGGGGGGGGAGACCCAGTACTTC
CDR3 length: 15; clone size: -; D gene: TRBD2; V gene: TRBV6-1; J gene: TRBJ2-5; CDR3 protein: CASSEGLAGRETQYF; CDR3 DNA: TGTGCCAGCAGTGAAGGACTAGCGGGGAGGGAGACCCAGTACTTC
CDR3 length: 15; clone size: -; D gene: TRBD1; V gene: TRBV6-5; J gene: TRBJ1-2; CDR3 protein: CASSSLDRGARGYTF; CDR3 DNA: TGTGCCAGCAGTTCCCTTGACAGGGGAGCTAGGGGCTACACCTTC
CDR3 length: 17; clone size: -; D gene: -; V gene: TRBV27; J gene: TRBJ2-1; CDR3 protein: CASSLSSFGRGRVEQFF; CDR3 DNA: TGTGCCAGCAGTTTATCGAGTTTTGGCCGCGGTCGGGTTGAGCAGTTCTTC
CDR3 length: 13; clone size: -; D gene: TRBD1; V gene: TRBV7-9; J gene: TRBJ2-1; CDR3 protein: CASSFRDRVEQFF; CDR3 DNA: TGTGCCAGCAGCTTCCGGGACAGAGTAGAGCAGTTCTTC
CDR3 length: 15; clone size: -; D gene: TRBD1; V gene: TRBV6-5; J gene: TRBJ2-7; CDR3 protein: CASSPSGTGSYEQYF; CDR3 DNA: TGTGCCAGCAGCCCATCCGGGACAGGGTCCTACGAGCAGTACTTC
CDR3 length: 16; clone size: -; D gene: -; V gene: TRBV4-2; J gene: TRBJ2-3; CDR3 protein: CASSQARDWGSDTQYF; CDR3 DNA: TGTGCCAGCAGCCAAGCCCGGGACTGGGGGTCGGATACGCAGTATTTT
CDR3 length: 13; clone size: few; D gene: -; V gene: TRBV2; J gene: TRBJ1-1; CDR3 protein: CASISARGSEAFF; CDR3 DNA: TGTGCCAGCATATCCGCTCGGGGGAGTGAAGCTTTCTTT
CDR3 length: 13; clone size: once; D gene: -; V gene: TRBV6-4; J gene: TRBJ1-1; CDR3 protein: CASREGEYTEAFF; CDR3 DNA: TGTGCCAGCAGGGAGGGAGAATACACTGAAGCTTTCTTT
CDR3 length: 17; clone size: -; D gene: TRBD1; V gene: TRBV19; J gene: TRBJ1-5; CDR3 protein: CASSRDRARNSNQPQHF; CDR3 DNA: TGTGCCAGTAGCCGGGACAGGGCAAGGAATAGCAATCAGCCCCAGCATTTT
CDR3 length: 17; clone size: once; D gene: TRBD1; V gene: TRBV19; J gene: TRBJ2-1; CDR3 protein: CASSIIPDRARNNEQFF; CDR3 DNA: TGTGCCAGTAGTATAATCCCGGACAGGGCCCGGAATAATGAGCAGTTCTTC
CDR3 length: 13; clone size: -; D gene: -; V gene: TRBV11-2; J gene: TRBJ2-1; CDR3 protein: CASSLTGRAAQFF; CDR3 DNA: TGTGCCAGCAGCTTGACCGGGAGAGCAGCGCAGTTCTTC
CDR3 length: 12; clone size: -; D gene: TRBD2; V gene: TRBV28; J gene: TRBJ2-7; CDR3 protein: CASTGLGYEQYF; CDR3 DNA: TGTGCCAGCACCGGACTAGGCTACGAGCAGTACTTC
CDR3 length: 16; clone size: -; D gene: TRBD1; V gene: TRBV4-3; J gene: TRBJ2-5; CDR3 protein: CASSQGSGTGGETQYF; CDR3 DNA: TGCGCCAGCAGCCAAGGGTCTGGGACAGGAGGAGAGACCCAGTACTTC
CDR3 length: 16; clone size: -; D gene: TRBD2; V gene: TRBV5-1; J gene: TRBJ2-3; CDR3 protein: CASSWTSPSSTDTQYF; CDR3 DNA: TGCGCCAGCAGCTGGACTAGTCCTTCCAGCACAGATACGCAGTATTTT
CDR3 length: 19; clone size: -; D gene: TRBD1; V gene: TRBV7-9; J gene: TRBJ2-6; CDR3 protein: CASSSRAGTALSGANVLTF; CDR3 DNA: TGTGCCAGCAGCTCGCGCGCCGGGACAGCTTTATCTGGGGCCAACGTCCTGACTTTC
CDR3 length: 17; clone size: few; D gene: -; V gene: TRBV12-2; J gene: TRBJ2-3; CDR3 protein: CASRSRLAGEEADTQYF; CDR3 DNA: TGTGCAAGTCGCTCTAGACTAGCGGGAGAAGAAGCAGATACGCAGTATTTT
CDR3 length: 16; clone size: -; D gene: -; V gene: TRBV4-1; J gene: TRBJ2-5; CDR3 protein: CASSRGDRGTEETQYF; CDR3 DNA: TGCGCCAGCAGCCGTGGGGACCGCGGGACAGAAGAAACCCAGTACTTC
CDR3 length: 17; clone size: -; D gene: -; V gene: TRBV18; J gene: TRBJ1-2; CDR3 protein: CASSPLPGRGGADGYTF; CDR3 DNA: TGTGCCAGCTCACCACTGCCCGGGAGGGGAGGGGCTGATGGCTACACCTTC
CDR3 length: 13; clone size: -; D gene: -; V gene: TRBV14; J gene: TRBJ1-5; CDR3 protein: CASSQGGNQPQHF; CDR3 DNA: TGTGCCAGCAGCCAAGGAGGGAATCAGCCCCAGCATTTT
CDR3 length: 17; clone size: -; D gene: TRBD1; V gene: TRBV5-4; J gene: TRBJ1-3; CDR3 protein: CASSFRTGASSGNTIYF; CDR3 DNA: TGTGCCAGCAGCTTCCGGACAGGGGCGAGCTCTGGAAACACCATATATTTT
CDR3 length: 14; clone size: -; D gene: TRBD1; V gene: TRBV5-6; J gene: TRBJ2-4; CDR3 protein: CASSRQGAKNIQYF; CDR3 DNA: TGTGCCAGCAGCAGACAGGGGGCCAAAAACATTCAGTACTTC
CDR3 length: 16; clone size: -; D gene: TRBD2; V gene: TRBV9; J gene: TRBJ2-3; CDR3 protein: CASSGVTSGRTDTQYF; CDR3 DNA: TGTGCCAGCAGCGGTGTGACTAGCGGACGCACAGATACGCAGTATTTT
CDR3 length: 15; clone size: -; D gene: TRBD1; V gene: TRBV5-6; J gene: TRBJ2-2; CDR3 protein: CASRNRGLSGGELFF; CDR3 DNA: TGTGCCAGCAGAAACAGGGGGCTGAGCGGCGGGGAGCTGTTTTTT
CDR3 length: 17; clone size: -; D gene: TRBD1; V gene: TRBV7-9; J gene: TRBJ2-2; CDR3 protein: CASSSGQRLPNTGELFF; CDR3 DNA: TGTGCCAGCAGTTCGGGACAGCGCCTACCGAACACCGGGGAGCTGTTTTTT
CDR3 length: 14; clone size: -; D gene: -; V gene: TRBV11-2; J gene: TRBJ2-5; CDR3 protein: CASSETGNQETQYF; CDR3 DNA: TGTGCCAGCAGCGAGACCGGGAACCAAGAGACCCAGTACTTC
CDR3 length: 17; clone size: -; D gene: TRBD2; V gene: TRBV12-5; J gene: TRBJ2-7; CDR3 protein: CASGSTVPAGLVYEQYF; CDR3 DNA: TGTGCTAGTGGTTCGACAGTCCCAGCGGGACTAGTCTACGAGCAGTACTTC
CDR3 length: 15; clone size: -; D gene: TRBD1; V gene: TRBV7-9; J gene: TRBJ2-6; CDR3 protein: CASSSRTGGANVLTF; CDR3 DNA: TGTGCCAGCAGCTCAAGGACAGGTGGGGCCAACGTCCTGACTTTC
CDR3 length: 19; clone size: -; D gene: TRBD2; V gene: TRBV9; J gene: TRBJ2-7; CDR3 protein: CASSVGPRLAGGPGYEQYF; CDR3 DNA: TGTGCCAGCAGCGTAGGGCCCCGACTAGCGGGAGGTCCCGGATACGAGCAGTACTTC
CDR3 length: 16; clone size: -; D gene: TRBD1; V gene: TRBV6-5; J gene: TRBJ2-5; CDR3 protein: CASSYSGQGREETQYF; CDR3 DNA: TGTGCCAGCAGTTACTCGGGACAGGGAAGGGAAGAGACCCAGTACTTC
CDR3 length: 13; clone size: -; D gene: TRBD1; V gene: TRBV19; J gene: TRBJ2-7; CDR3 protein: CASSWTGNYEQYF; CDR3 DNA: TGTGCCAGTAGCTGGACAGGGAACTACGAGCAGTACTTC
CDR3 length: 16; clone size: once; D gene: TRBD2; V gene: TRBV5-4; J gene: TRBJ2-5; CDR3 protein: CASSTRAGGQEETQYF; CDR3 DNA: TGTGCCAGCAGTACGAGAGCGGGGGGGCAGGAAGAGACCCAGTACTTC
CDR3 length: 14; clone size: -; D gene: TRBD1; V gene: TRBV6-1; J gene: TRBJ1-1; CDR3 protein: CASRAAGTGPEAFF; CDR3 DNA: TGTGCCAGCAGGGCGGCAGGGACAGGGCCTGAAGCTTTCTTT
CDR3 length: 17; clone size: -; D gene: TRBD2; V gene: TRBV5-1; J gene: TRBJ2-5; CDR3 protein: CASSPGTSGGAEKTQYF; CDR3 DNA: TGCGCCAGCAGCCCCGGGACTAGCGGGGGGGCAGAAAAGACCCAGTACTTC
CDR3 length: 14; clone size: -; D gene: -; V gene: TRBV28; J gene: TRBJ2-7; CDR3 protein: CASSVGTYSYEQYF; CDR3 DNA: TGTGCCAGCAGTGTCGGGACTTACTCCTACGAGCAGTACTTC
CDR3 length: 13; clone size: -; D gene: -; V gene: TRBV29-1; J gene: TRBJ1-1; CDR3 protein: CSGRREYNTEAFF; CDR3 DNA: TGCAGCGGGCGGCGGGAATATAACACTGAAGCTTTCTTT
CDR3 length: 16; clone size: -; D gene: TRBD1; V gene: TRBV6-1; J gene: TRBJ1-5; CDR3 protein: CASSEEGGQGNQPQHF; CDR3 DNA: TGTGCCAGCAGTGAAGAAGGCGGACAGGGCAATCAGCCCCAGCATTTT
CDR3 length: 17; clone size: -; D gene: TRBD2; V gene: TRBV7-2; J gene: TRBJ2-2; CDR3 protein: CASSSRTSGSSGGELFF; CDR3 DNA: TGTGCCAGCAGCTCCCGGACTAGCGGGAGCTCAGGCGGGGAGCTGTTTTTT
CDR3 length: 14; clone size: -; D gene: TRBD1; V gene: TRBV10-3; J gene: TRBJ2-7; CDR3 protein: CATGGTGTGGEQYF; CDR3 DNA: TGTGCCACCGGAGGGACAGGGACCGGCGGCGAGCAGTACTTC
CDR3 length: 14; clone size: -; D gene: TRBD1; V gene: TRBV19; J gene: TRBJ1-5; CDR3 protein: CASSGTGSNQPQHF; CDR3 DNA: TGTGCCAGTAGTGGGACAGGGTCAAATCAGCCCCAGCATTTT
CDR3 length: 13; clone size: -; D gene: -; V gene: TRBV2; J gene: TRBJ2-7; CDR3 protein: CASSTTYTYEQYF; CDR3 DNA: TGTGCCAGCAGTACTACTTACACCTACGAGCAGTACTTC
CDR3 length: 14; clone size: -; D gene: TRBD2; V gene: TRBV27; J gene: TRBJ2-1; CDR3 protein: CASSLVGGYNEQFF; CDR3 DNA: TGTGCCAGCAGTTTAGTGGGGGGGTACAATGAGCAGTTCTTC
CDR3 length: 16; clone size: -; D gene: TRBD1; V gene: TRBV4-3; J gene: TRBJ2-7; CDR3 protein: CASSQGGTGLFHEQYF; CDR3 DNA: TGCGCCAGCAGCCAAGGCGGGACAGGACTTTTCCACGAGCAGTACTTC
CDR3 length: 11; clone size: -; D gene: -; V gene: TRBV7-6; J gene: TRBJ2-5; CDR3 protein: CASSPGETQYF; CDR3 DNA: TGTGCCAGCAGCCCGGGGGAGACCCAGTACTTC